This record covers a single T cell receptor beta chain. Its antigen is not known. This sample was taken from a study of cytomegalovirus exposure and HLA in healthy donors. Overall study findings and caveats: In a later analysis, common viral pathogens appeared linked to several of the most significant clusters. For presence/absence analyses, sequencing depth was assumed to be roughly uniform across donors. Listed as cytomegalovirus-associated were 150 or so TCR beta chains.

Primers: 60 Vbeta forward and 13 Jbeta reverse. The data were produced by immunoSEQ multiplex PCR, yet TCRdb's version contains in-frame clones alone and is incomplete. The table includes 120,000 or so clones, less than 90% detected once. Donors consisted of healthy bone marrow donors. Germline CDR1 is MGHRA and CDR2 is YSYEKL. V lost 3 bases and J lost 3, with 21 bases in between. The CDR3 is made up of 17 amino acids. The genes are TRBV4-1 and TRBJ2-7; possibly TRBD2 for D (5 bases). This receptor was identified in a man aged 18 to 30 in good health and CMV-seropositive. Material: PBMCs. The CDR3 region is CASSQKSSVIDYYEQYF. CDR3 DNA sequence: TGCGCCAGCAGCCAGAAAAGCTCAGTAATCGACTACTACGAGCAGTACTTC.